The clone carrying this TCR beta chain was seen just once. The V gene's germline CDR1 is MNHEY and CDR2 SMNVEV (reference sequence). This CDR3 is 17 amino acids long. V shed 4 bases and J 4 bases; nucleotides not matched to a gene: 8. Time point defined: newly diagnosed GD, antithyroid drugs for less than 3 months. PBMC-extracted RNA yielded the TCR library. The source of the sample is a study of regulatory T cells in long-lasting Graves disease. About the study: For a period under 3 months, newly diagnosed Graves' patients had taken antithyroid drugs.

The TCR beta library used iRepertoire HTBI primers with Arm-PCR amplification of CDR3. MiXCR, applied by TCRdb to the multiplex PCR reads, yields one record per CDR3 protein. The repertoire consists of roughly 250,000 distinct CDR3 sequences, with approximately 20% occurring once and the leading ten covering about 15%. These same data were also listed under a study on T cells in Graves' hyperthyroidism and ophthalmopathy.

V is TRBV27 and J is TRBJ1-5; 12 bases are shared with TRBD1. This TCR was recovered from a woman between 25 and 40 years old with Graves disease. The specimen was peripheral blood mononuclear cells (PBMCs), collected at new diagnosis, from a patient treated with antithyroid drugs. CDR3 protein: CASSSGQGAGINQPQHF. CDR3 sequence (DNA): TGTGCCAGCAGTTCGGGACAGGGGGCAGGTATAAATCAGCCCCAGCATTTT.